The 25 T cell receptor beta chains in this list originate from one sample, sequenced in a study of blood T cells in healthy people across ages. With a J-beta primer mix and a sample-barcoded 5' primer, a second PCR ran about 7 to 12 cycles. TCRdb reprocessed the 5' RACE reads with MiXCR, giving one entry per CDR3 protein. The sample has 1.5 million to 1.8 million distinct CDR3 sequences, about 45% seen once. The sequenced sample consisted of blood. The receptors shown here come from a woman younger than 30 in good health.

The CDR3 sequence: CASAGTGLVETQYF. CDR3 in DNA: TGTGCCAGCGCCGGGACAGGGCTTGTAGAGACCCAGTACTTC. V gene TRBV7-2 combines with J gene TRBJ2-5; TRBD1 matches at 9 bases. Germline loops: CDR1 SGHTA, CDR2 FQGNSA. CDR3 size: 14 residues. The junction had 8 bases not matched to a gene; V was cut back by 8 bases and J by 4 bases.

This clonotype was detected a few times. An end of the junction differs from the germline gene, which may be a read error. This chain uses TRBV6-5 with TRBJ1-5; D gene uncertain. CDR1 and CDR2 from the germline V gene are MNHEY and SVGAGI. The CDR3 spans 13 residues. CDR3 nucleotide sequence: TGTGCCAGCAGTTCCTTTCGTGGGCAGCCCCGGCATTTT. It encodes CASSSFRGQPRHF.

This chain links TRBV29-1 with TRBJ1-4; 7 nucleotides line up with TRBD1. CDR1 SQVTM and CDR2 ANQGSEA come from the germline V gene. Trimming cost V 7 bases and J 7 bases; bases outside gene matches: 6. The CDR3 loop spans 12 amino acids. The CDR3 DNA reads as TGCAGCGCGGTCCGGGACAGTGAAAAACTGTTTTTT. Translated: CSAVRDSEKLFF.

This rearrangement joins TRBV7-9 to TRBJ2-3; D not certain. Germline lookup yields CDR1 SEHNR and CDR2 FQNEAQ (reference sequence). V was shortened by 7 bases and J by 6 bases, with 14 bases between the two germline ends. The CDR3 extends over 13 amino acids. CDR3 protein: CASNLRLEDTQYF. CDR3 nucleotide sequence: TGTGCCAGCAACCTCCGGCTGGAGGATACGCAGTATTTT.

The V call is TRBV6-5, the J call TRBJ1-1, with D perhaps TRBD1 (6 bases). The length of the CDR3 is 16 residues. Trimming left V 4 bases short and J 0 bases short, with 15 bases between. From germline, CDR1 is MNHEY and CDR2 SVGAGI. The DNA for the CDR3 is TGTGCCAGCAGTTTGGGGGCAGGCAGTTTGAACACTGAAGCTTTCTTT. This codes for CASSLGAGSLNTEAFF.

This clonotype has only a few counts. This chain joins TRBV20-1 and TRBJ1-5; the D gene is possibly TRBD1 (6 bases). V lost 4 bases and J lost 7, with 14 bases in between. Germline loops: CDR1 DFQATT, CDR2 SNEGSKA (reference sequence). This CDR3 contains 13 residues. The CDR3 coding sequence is TGCAGTGCTACACAGGGTCTTGAACAGCCCCAGCATTTT. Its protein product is CSATQGLEQPQHF.

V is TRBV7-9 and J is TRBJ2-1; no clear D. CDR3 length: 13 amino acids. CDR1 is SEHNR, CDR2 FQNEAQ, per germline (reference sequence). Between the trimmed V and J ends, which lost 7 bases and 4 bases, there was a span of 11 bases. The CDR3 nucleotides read TGTGCCAGCATGGTGACGCGGTACAATGAGCAGTTCTTC. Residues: CASMVTRYNEQFF.

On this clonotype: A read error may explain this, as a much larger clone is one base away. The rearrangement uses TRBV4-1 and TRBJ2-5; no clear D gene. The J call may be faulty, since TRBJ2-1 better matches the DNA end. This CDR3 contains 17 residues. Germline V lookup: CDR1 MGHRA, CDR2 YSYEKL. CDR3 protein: CASSQDGLQTFQETQFF. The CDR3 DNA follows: TGCGCCAGCAGCCAAGATGGCCTACAGACTTTCCAAGAGACCCAGTTCTTC.

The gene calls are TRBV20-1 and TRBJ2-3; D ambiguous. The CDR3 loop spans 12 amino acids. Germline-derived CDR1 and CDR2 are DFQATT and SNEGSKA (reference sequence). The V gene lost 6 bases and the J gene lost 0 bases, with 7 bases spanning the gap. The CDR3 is CSAPSSTDTQYF. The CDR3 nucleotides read TGCAGTGCCCCTTCTAGCACAGATACGCAGTATTTT.

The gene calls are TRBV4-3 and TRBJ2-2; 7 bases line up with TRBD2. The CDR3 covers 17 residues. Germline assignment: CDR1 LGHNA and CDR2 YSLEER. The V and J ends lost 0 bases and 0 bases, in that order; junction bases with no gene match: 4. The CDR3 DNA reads TGCGCCAGCAGCCAAGATCGGCTAGCGGCGAACACCGGGGAGCTGTTTTTT. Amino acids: CASSQDRLAANTGELFF.

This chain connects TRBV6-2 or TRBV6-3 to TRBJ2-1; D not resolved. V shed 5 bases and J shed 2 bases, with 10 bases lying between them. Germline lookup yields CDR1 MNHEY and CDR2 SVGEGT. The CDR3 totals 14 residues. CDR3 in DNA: TGTGCCAGCAGTGACAACTACGCCTACAATGAGCAGTTCTTC. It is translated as CASSDNYAYNEQFF.

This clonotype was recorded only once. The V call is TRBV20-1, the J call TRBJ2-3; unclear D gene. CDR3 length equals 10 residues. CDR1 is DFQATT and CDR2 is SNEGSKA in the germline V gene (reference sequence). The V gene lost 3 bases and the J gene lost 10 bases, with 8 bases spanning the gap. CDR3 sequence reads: CSASRDAQYF. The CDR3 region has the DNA TGCAGTGCTAGTAGGGATGCGCAGTATTTT.

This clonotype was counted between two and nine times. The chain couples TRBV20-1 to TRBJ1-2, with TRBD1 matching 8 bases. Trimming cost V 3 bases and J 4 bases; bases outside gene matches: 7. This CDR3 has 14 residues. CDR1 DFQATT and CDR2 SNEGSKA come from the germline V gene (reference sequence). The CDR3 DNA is TGCAGTGCTAGTCCAGGGGGCTGGGGCTATGGCTACACCTTC. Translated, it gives CSASPGGWGYGYTF.

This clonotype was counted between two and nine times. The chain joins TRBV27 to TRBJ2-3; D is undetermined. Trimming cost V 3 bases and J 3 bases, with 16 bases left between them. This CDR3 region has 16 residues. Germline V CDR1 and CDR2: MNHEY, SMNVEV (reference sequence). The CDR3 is CASSFLGRPQTDTQYF. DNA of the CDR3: TGTGCCAGCAGTTTTCTGGGCCGCCCTCAAACAGATACGCAGTATTTT.

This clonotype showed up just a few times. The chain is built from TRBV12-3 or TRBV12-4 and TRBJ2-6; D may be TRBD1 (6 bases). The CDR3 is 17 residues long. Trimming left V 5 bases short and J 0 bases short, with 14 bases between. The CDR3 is CASSIHAGVSGANVLTF. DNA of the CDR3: TGTGCCAGCAGTATCCATGCAGGGGTCTCTGGGGCCAACGTCCTGACTTTC.

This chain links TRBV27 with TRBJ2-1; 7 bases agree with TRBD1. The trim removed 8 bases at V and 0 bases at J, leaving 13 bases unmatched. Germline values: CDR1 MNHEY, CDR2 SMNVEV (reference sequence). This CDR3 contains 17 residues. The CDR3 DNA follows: TGTGCCAGCGCCCGGAGACAGGGAATAAGCTCCTACAATGAGCAGTTCTTC. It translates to CASARRQGISSYNEQFF.

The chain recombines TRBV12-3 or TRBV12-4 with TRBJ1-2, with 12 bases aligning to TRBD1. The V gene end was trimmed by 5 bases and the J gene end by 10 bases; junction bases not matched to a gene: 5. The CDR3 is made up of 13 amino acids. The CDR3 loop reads CASSLGQGALYTF. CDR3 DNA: TGTGCCAGCAGTCTGGGACAGGGGGCGCTCTACACCTTC.

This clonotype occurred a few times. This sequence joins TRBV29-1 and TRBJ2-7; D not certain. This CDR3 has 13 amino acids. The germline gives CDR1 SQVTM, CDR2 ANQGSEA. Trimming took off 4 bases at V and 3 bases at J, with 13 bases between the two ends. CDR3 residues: CSVGMAGSYEQYF. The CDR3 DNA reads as TGCAGCGTTGGAATGGCAGGAAGCTACGAGCAGTACTTC.

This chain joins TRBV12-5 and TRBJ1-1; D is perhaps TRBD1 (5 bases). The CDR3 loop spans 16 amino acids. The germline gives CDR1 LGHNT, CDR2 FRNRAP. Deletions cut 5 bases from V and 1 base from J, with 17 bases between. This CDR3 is CASGPSQGLSNTEAFF. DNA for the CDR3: TGTGCTAGTGGTCCCTCTCAGGGTTTGTCGAACACTGAAGCTTTCTTT.

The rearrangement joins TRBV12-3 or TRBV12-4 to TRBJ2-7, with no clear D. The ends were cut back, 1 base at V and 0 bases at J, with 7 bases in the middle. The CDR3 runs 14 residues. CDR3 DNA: TGTGCCAGCAGTTTAGTTCTTATCTCCTACGAGCAGTACTTC. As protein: CASSLVLISYEQYF.

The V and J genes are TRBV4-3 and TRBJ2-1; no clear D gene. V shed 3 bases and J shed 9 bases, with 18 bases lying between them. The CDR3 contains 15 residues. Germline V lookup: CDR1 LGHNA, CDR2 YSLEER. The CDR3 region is CASSQATYGNAEQFF. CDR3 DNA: TGCGCCAGCAGCCAGGCAACATACGGCAACGCTGAGCAGTTCTTC.

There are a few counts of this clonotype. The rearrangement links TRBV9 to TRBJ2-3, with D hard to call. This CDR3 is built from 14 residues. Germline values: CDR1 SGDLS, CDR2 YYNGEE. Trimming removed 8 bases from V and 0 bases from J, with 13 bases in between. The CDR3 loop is CASRLDPSTDTQYF. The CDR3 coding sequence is TGTGCCAGTCGACTTGATCCTAGCACAGATACGCAGTATTTT.

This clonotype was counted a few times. The CDR3 bases are TGTGCCAGTTCCCTACAAGGGGGCGAAAACATTCAGTACTTC. This translates into CASSLQGGENIQYF. This chain connects TRBV2 to TRBJ2-4, with TRBD1 matching 7 bases. In germline, CDR1 is SNHLY, CDR2 FYNNEI. Losses at the gene ends were 9 bases for V and 5 bases for J; bases not matched to a gene: 10. The CDR3 is made up of 14 amino acids.

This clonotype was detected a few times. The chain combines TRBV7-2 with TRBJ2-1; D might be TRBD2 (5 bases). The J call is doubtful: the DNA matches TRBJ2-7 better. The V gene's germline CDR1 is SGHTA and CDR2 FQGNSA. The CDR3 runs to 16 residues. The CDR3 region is CASSIQSSSPYNEQYF. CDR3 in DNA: TGTGCCAGCAGCATACAATCTAGCAGTCCCTACAATGAGCAGTACTTC.

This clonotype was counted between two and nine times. This CDR3 is CASSQETGTYGYTF. For the CDR3, the DNA is TGTGCCAGCAGCCAAGAAACTGGGACCTACGGCTACACCTTC. The gene calls are TRBV4-2 and TRBJ1-2; D is possibly TRBD1 (5 bases). V was pared by 0 bases and J by 8 bases, with 13 bases between. There are 14 residues in the CDR3. CDR1 is LGHNA, CDR2 YNFKEQ, per germline.